These T cell receptor beta chains were read from a single sample in a study of blood T cell repertoires in COVID-19. The table came from immunoSEQ multiplex PCR; TCRdb's copy has only in-frame clones and leaves some out. The sample lists approximately 460,000 clones; 89% were seen once. The sequenced sample was peripheral blood. These receptors were obtained from a man in his late teens or twenties with COVID-19, enrolled during active disease. Both conserved end residues are part of each CDR3. D genes are given only for firm matches. Clone size is given for some rows only: seen once, a few or many times, or a class if the clone is expanded.

cdr3_nt,cdr3_aa,d_call,j_call,v_call,clone_size
TGTGCCAGCACCTGGGACAGGGGCAATGAGCAGTTCTTC,CASTWDRGNEQFF,TRBD1,TRBJ2-1,TRBV12-3/TRBV12-4,NA
TGTGCCAGCAGTTACTCGGGACTACCCGGGAGCCAGTACTTC,CASSYSGLPGSQYF,TRBD2,TRBJ2-5,TRBV6-5,NA
TGTGCCTGGAGTCCACCCCTTATTAGGCACGGGAGCAATCAGCCCCAGCATTTT,CAWSPPLIRHGSNQPQHF,NA,TRBJ1-5,TRBV30,once
TGTGCCAGTAGCGTCGATTATGGCAGGGATTACGAGCAGTACTTC,CASSVDYGRDYEQYF,NA,TRBJ2-7,TRBV19,many
TGTGCCAGCAGCTTACCCTATTACGAGCAGTACTTC,CASSLPYYEQYF,NA,TRBJ2-7,TRBV11-3,NA
TGTGCCAGCAGCTGGGCGAGCTCTAACTATGGCTACACCTTC,CASSWASSNYGYTF,NA,TRBJ1-2,TRBV7-9,NA
TGTGCCAGCAGCCAAGGAAGAAGAATTGGAGAAGAGACCCAGTACTTC,CASSQGRRIGEETQYF,NA,TRBJ2-5,TRBV3-1/TRBV3-2,NA
TGCAGCGTTGAAGGGGTAGAGACTAGCGGGAGCTACAATGAGCAGTTCTTC,CSVEGVETSGSYNEQFF,TRBD2,TRBJ2-1,TRBV29-1,NA
TGCGCCAGCAGCCGGGGGAAGGGGGCTGACTATGGCTACACCTTC,CASSRGKGADYGYTF,TRBD1,TRBJ1-2,TRBV4-1,NA
TGTGCCAGCAGCCCGAGGGGGACAGGTACCTACGAGCAGTACTTC,CASSPRGTGTYEQYF,TRBD1,TRBJ2-7,TRBV27,NA
TGTGCCAGTAGTCCGGGACTAATGTACAATGAGCAGTTCTTC,CASSPGLMYNEQFF,TRBD2,TRBJ2-1,TRBV19,NA
TGTGCCAGCAGCCCCGGGACTAGCGGGGGGCGGGAGACCCAGTACTTC,CASSPGTSGGRETQYF,TRBD2,TRBJ2-5,TRBV7-9,NA
TGTGCCAGCTTGGGCGGACAGGTGTTCTCTGGAAACACCATATATTTT,CASLGGQVFSGNTIYF,TRBD1,TRBJ1-3,TRBV18,NA
TGTGCCAGCAGTAAAGGACAGGGGCAGTACAATGAGCAGTTCTTC,CASSKGQGQYNEQFF,TRBD1,TRBJ2-1,TRBV6-6,NA
TGTGCCAGCAGCCACCGAGCGGGAGTGGAGGACAATGAGCAGTTCTTC,CASSHRAGVEDNEQFF,TRBD2,TRBJ2-1,TRBV3-1/TRBV3-2,NA
TGTGCCAGCAGCTTGCCCCAGGGGGCTAATTACGAGCAGTACTTC,CASSLPQGANYEQYF,TRBD1,TRBJ2-7,TRBV5-6,many
TGTGCCAGCAGCCAAGATCGGGCTAGGGGGCCCCGGGGTACTGAAGCTTTCTTT,CASSQDRARGPRGTEAFF,TRBD1,TRBJ1-1,TRBV3-1/TRBV3-2,NA
TGTGCCAGCAGTTTATCCCCCGGACAGGGGAAGGTTAATTCACCCCTCCACTTT,CASSLSPGQGKVNSPLHF,TRBD1,TRBJ1-6,TRBV27,NA
TGTGCCAGCACCATCTCGAAGAGGACTACTGAAGCTTTCTTT,CASTISKRTTEAFF,NA,TRBJ1-1,TRBV7-9,NA
TGTGCCAGCAACATCCCAGGGACCCAGTACTTC,CASNIPGTQYF,NA,TRBJ2-5,TRBV2,NA
TGTGCCAGCAGCGCGAGCTCGTCTTTGCGTGCAGATACGCAGTATTTT,CASSASSSLRADTQYF,NA,TRBJ2-3,TRBV5-4,NA
TGTGCCAGCAGCTTAGGGACAGGGGGCGACTTAGACACTGAAGCTTTCTTT,CASSLGTGGDLDTEAFF,TRBD1,TRBJ1-1,TRBV7-9,NA
TGTGCCAGCAGCTCTCATCGAGGGAGGGCCGCCACCGGGGAGCTGTTTTTT,CASSSHRGRAATGELFF,TRBD2,TRBJ2-2,TRBV5-5,NA
TGCGCCAGCAGCTTGGGACTAGCGGCCCCGGGCACCGGGGAGCTGTTTTTT,CASSLGLAAPGTGELFF,TRBD2,TRBJ2-2,TRBV5-1,NA
TGTGCCAGTAGTATTCTGGGACTAGCGAGAGGGAATGAGCAGTTCTTC,CASSILGLARGNEQFF,TRBD2,TRBJ2-1,TRBV19,NA
TGTGCCAGCAGGGCCCCAGGGCGGAACACTGAAGCTTTCTTT,CASRAPGRNTEAFF,NA,TRBJ1-1,TRBV2,NA
TGTGCCACCAGCAGTCTCCGGGACAGTGGGACCGGGGAGCTGTTTTTT,CATSSLRDSGTGELFF,TRBD1,TRBJ2-2,TRBV15,NA
TGTGCCAGTAGTATAGGAACAGGGGGCACTGAAGCTTTCTTT,CASSIGTGGTEAFF,TRBD1,TRBJ1-1,TRBV19,NA
TGTGCCAGCAGCTTAGTTGCGGGGGGCGGCGAGCAGTACTTC,CASSLVAGGGEQYF,TRBD2,TRBJ2-7,TRBV7-9,NA
TGTGCCAGCAGCCCGACGGGGGGACTCCTCACAGATACGCAGTATTTT,CASSPTGGLLTDTQYF,TRBD2,TRBJ2-3,TRBV9,NA
TGTGCCAGCACAGGGGGGTACGAGCAGTACTTC,CASTGGYEQYF,NA,TRBJ2-7,TRBV2,NA
TGTGCCAGCAGCCAAGGGACTATCCCAGTGAATACGCAGTATTTT,CASSQGTIPVNTQYF,NA,TRBJ2-3,TRBV4-2,NA
TGTGCCAGCAGTGCCTCGACAGGGGGGTATAATTCACCCCTCCACTTT,CASSASTGGYNSPLHF,TRBD1,TRBJ1-6,TRBV2,NA
TGTGCCAGCAGCCCCAGGCGAGGGCCGGTCGACGAGCAGTACTTC,CASSPRRGPVDEQYF,NA,TRBJ2-7,TRBV5-4,NA
TGCGCCAGCAGGAGACAGCCAGGGGACACCGGGGAGCTGTTTTTT,CASRRQPGDTGELFF,NA,TRBJ2-2,TRBV10-2,NA
TGTGCCAGCAGCCAGCGGGGCCTCGAGCAGTACTTC,CASSQRGLEQYF,TRBD2,TRBJ2-7,TRBV7-2,NA
TGCGCCAGCAGCTTGCTAGGAGTCGACTCTGGAAACACCATATATTTT,CASSLLGVDSGNTIYF,NA,TRBJ1-3,TRBV5-1,NA
TGTGCCAGCAGTGAGTTGTCGGGAGGTGCCTACGAGCAGTACTTC,CASSELSGGAYEQYF,TRBD2,TRBJ2-7,TRBV6-1,NA
TGTGCCACCAGTGACCATGGCCCTTCTCTCAATGAGCAGTTCTTC,CATSDHGPSLNEQFF,NA,TRBJ2-1,TRBV24-1,NA
TGTGCCAGCAACCTCGGGGGGATCTATGGCTACACCTTC,CASNLGGIYGYTF,NA,TRBJ1-2,TRBV9,NA
TGCAGCAGGGCTAGCGGGGGCGGGGAGCTGTTTTTT,CSRASGGGELFF,TRBD2,TRBJ2-2,TRBV29-1,NA
TGTGCCAGCAGCCATAGAGGCGGGTACATGAACACTGAAGCTTTCTTT,CASSHRGGYMNTEAFF,NA,TRBJ1-1,TRBV5-5,NA
TGTGCTAGTGGTTTGGTCGGGGGAGGGGATCTAGGGCAGTTCTTC,CASGLVGGGDLGQFF,TRBD2,TRBJ2-1,TRBV12-5,NA
TGTGCCAGTAGTATGATGTGGGGACAGGGGGTCACAGATACGCAGTATTTT,CASSMMWGQGVTDTQYF,TRBD1,TRBJ2-3,TRBV19,NA
TGTGCCAGCAGCTCTTGGCAGTCCTACGAGCAGTACTTC,CASSSWQSYEQYF,NA,TRBJ2-7,TRBV13,NA
TGTGCCAGCTCACCGGGACAGGGAGGATCACCCCTCCACTTT,CASSPGQGGSPLHF,TRBD1,TRBJ1-6,TRBV18,NA
TGTGCCAGCAGTTACTCGGCTAGCGGGAGCACAGATACGCAGTATTTT,CASSYSASGSTDTQYF,TRBD2,TRBJ2-3,TRBV6-6,NA
TGTGCCAGCAGCCAAGGGGAGAGCTATGGCTACACCTTC,CASSQGESYGYTF,NA,TRBJ1-2,TRBV14,NA
TGTGCCAGCAGCCTCGGACAGGGGCCGCGAAGCTCCTATAATTCACCCCTCCACTTT,CASSLGQGPRSSYNSPLHF,TRBD1,TRBJ1-6,TRBV7-9,NA
TGTGCCAGCAGCTTAGCGAACAGGGCCCCTGGCTACACCTTC,CASSLANRAPGYTF,NA,TRBJ1-2,TRBV7-9,NA
TGTGCCAGCAGTGAGGGGGCCAGGGACTACGAGCAGTACTTC,CASSEGARDYEQYF,NA,TRBJ2-7,TRBV25-1,NA
TGCGCCAGCAGCGAAGTTGTAGGCGGGAAAGAGACCCAGTACTTC,CASSEVVGGKETQYF,NA,TRBJ2-5,TRBV10-1,once
TGTGCCAGCATTAGGGAGGGCTTCTCCCCCTACGAGCAGTACTTC,CASIREGFSPYEQYF,TRBD2,TRBJ2-7,TRBV2,few
TGCGCCAGCAGTCAAGACAGGGAGGTTGCCAAAAACATTCAGTACTTC,CASSQDREVAKNIQYF,NA,TRBJ2-4,TRBV23-1,NA